The clone carrying this TCR beta chain was observed many times. This record comes from a study of blood T cells in healthy people across ages. A second roughly 7 to 11 cycle PCR used barcoded and J-beta primers. TCRdb itself ran the 5' RACE reads through MiXCR, one entry per CDR3 protein. The data contain around 1,000,000 distinct CDR3 sequences, 20% to 25% of them singletons. V was clipped by 7 bases and J by 0 bases, with 10 bases between them. CDR3 length: 14 residues. Germline lookup yields CDR1 MDHEN and CDR2 SYDVKM. The same data also contributed to another study, on T cells of mothers and their children. That source reports: M1S, a second-PCR primer, added sample barcodes and 2-4 random nucleotides. The shaping of TCR recombination output by thymic selection is similar in related and unrelated pairs. Mother-child pairs who were related displayed a slightly higher overlap than unrelated pairs, a difference that was non-significant.

Sequenced: blood. This clonotype was obtained from a girl aged 2 to 9 in good health. The J gene is TRBJ2-1, the V gene TRBV28; D gene uncertain. The CDR3 reads CASTGLSSYNEQFF. The CDR3 DNA is TGTGCCAGCACAGGTCTTAGCTCCTACAATGAGCAGTTCTTC. Filled out from reference TRBV28 and TRBJ2-1, the complete variable domain reads DVKVTQSSRYLVKRTGEKVFLECVQDMDHENMFWYRQDPGLGLRLIYFSYDVKMKEKGDIPEGYSVSREKKERFSLILESASTNQTSMYLCASTGLSSYNEQFFGPGTRLTVL.